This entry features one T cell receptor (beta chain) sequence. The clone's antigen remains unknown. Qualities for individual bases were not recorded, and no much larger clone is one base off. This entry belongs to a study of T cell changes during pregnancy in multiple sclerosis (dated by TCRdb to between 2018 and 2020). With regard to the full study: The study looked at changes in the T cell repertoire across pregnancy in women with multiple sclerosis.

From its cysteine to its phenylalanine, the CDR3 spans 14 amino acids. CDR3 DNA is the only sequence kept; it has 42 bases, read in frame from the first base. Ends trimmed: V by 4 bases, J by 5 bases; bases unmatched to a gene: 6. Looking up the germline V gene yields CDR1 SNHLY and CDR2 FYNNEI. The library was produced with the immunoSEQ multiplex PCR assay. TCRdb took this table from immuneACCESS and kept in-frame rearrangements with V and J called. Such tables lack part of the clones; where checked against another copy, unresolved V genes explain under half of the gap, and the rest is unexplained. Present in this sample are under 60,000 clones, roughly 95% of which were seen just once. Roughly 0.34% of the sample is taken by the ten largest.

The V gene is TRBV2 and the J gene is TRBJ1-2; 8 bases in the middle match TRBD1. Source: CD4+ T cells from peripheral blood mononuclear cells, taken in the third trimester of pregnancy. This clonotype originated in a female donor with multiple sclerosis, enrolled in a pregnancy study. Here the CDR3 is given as CASSADRAGYGYTF. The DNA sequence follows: TGTGCCAGCAGTGCGGACAGGGCTGGGTATGGCTACACCTTC.